Presented here are 2 T cell receptor beta chains from one specimen sequenced in a study of beta chain features in type 1 diabetes. Reverse transcription of all isolated RNA meant that expressed TCRB transcripts were sequenced. The protocol was immunoSEQ multiplex PCR, while the TCRdb copy is restricted to in-frame clones and leaves out a portion. The sample has 120,000 or so clones, roughly 17% seen once. Study results and limitations: Moderate yet significant TCRB CDR3 shortening was seen in Type 1 diabetes patients in all four CD4+ subsets.

Antigens of these TCRs are unknown. The sequenced sample was central memory CD4+ T cells from blood. All receptors come from a man between 18 and 29 years old with type 1 diabetes.

V gene TRBV4-3 combines with J gene TRBJ2-2; no reliable D call. Looked up from germline, CDR1 is LGHNA and CDR2 is YSLEER. The length of the CDR3 is 15 residues. V gave up 1 base and J gave up 8 bases, with 14 bases separating them. The CDR3 here is CASSQVGPRSGELFF. The CDR3 bases are TGCGCCAGCAGCCAAGTAGGGCCCCGTAGTGGGGAGCTGTTTTTT.

This rearrangement joins TRBV7-2 to TRBJ2-7; TRBD1 or TRBD2 may be the D gene (5 bases each). The ends were cut back, 0 bases at V and 5 bases at J, with 8 bases in the middle. This CDR3 has 13 amino acids. Germline lookup yields CDR1 SGHTA and CDR2 FQGNSA. CDR3 loop: CASSLARDDEQYF. CDR3 DNA sequence: TGTGCCAGCAGCTTAGCCAGGGACGACGAGCAGTACTTC.